This T cell receptor beta chain was recorded in a study of blood T cell repertoires in COVID-19. Study as a whole: The United States, Italy and Spain were the sources of the acute and convalescent COVID-19 samples. Sources were T cells, B-cell-depleted T cells, or PBMCs; the material itself was cDNA or gDNA.

This clone was observed a single time. How the authors handled the data: Estimation of nucleated cell counts relied on the amplification of reference gene primers. Data came from immunoSEQ multiplex PCR; TCRdb stores just in-frame clones and leaves some out. That table is the source of V, J and clone size, and D and trimming were worked out from the DNA. The sample has about 5,900 clones, 90% seen once. The source material was peripheral blood. This sequence originates from a man in his sixties with acute or convalescent COVID-19.

CDR3 in amino acids: CASSGYRNTEAFF. The DNA for the CDR3 is TGCGCCAGCAGTGGGTACAGGAACACTGAAGCTTTCTTT. The chain carries TRBV4-3 and TRBJ1-1, with D unclear. Germline lookup yields CDR1 LGHNA and CDR2 YSLEER. Trimming removed 6 bases from V and 1 base from J, with 9 bases in between. CDR3 length: 13 residues.